The 20 T cell receptor beta chains below all came from one sample that was sequenced in a study of cytomegalovirus exposure and HLA in healthy donors. Primers: 60 Vbeta forward and 13 Jbeta reverse. Produced via immunoSEQ multiplex PCR; TCRdb's table is partial and in-frame only. The sample has roughly 89,000 clones; around 80% are singletons. The sample taken for sequencing was PBMCs. The origin of the receptors is a young man in good health and CMV-seronegative.

J is TRBJ1-3 and V is TRBV6-5, with TRBD1 matching over 9 bases. Per the germline V gene, CDR1 is MNHEY and CDR2 is SVGAGI. Trimming cost V 6 bases and J 2 bases; bases outside gene matches: 5. The CDR3 spans 15 residues. In DNA form, the CDR3 reads TGTGCCAGCAGGGGACAGGGTGTCGCTGGAAACACCATATATTTT. Protein product: CASRGQGVAGNTIYF.

The chain uses TRBV25-1 and TRBJ2-7; D might be TRBD2 (5 bases). The CDR3 extends over 15 amino acids. Trimming stripped 2 bases from V and 0 bases from J, with 11 bases between. Germline CDR1 and CDR2: MGHDK and SYGVNS. The CDR3 nucleotides are TGTGCCAGCAGTGAACCGGGATCCGTCTCCTACGAGCAGTACTTC. Protein product: CASSEPGSVSYEQYF.

J is TRBJ1-2 and V is TRBV19, with D maybe TRBD1 (5 bases). Deletions cut 5 bases from V and 7 bases from J, with 17 bases between. This CDR3 spans 14 amino acids. Germline V lookup: CDR1 LNHDA, CDR2 SQIVND (reference sequence). CDR3 sequence: CASSPGGGVLGYTF. In DNA, the CDR3 is TGTGCCAGTAGTCCCGGGGGGGGTGTCCTTGGCTACACCTTC.

This chain connects TRBV6-5 to TRBJ2-5; tentatively, D is TRBD1 (7 bases). V lost 2 bases, J lost 5 bases, and 18 bases lay in between. Germline loops: CDR1 MNHEY, CDR2 SVGAGI. This CDR3 has 16 residues. CDR3 amino acids: CASSYEGGGTPETQYF. CDR3 sequence (DNA): TGTGCCAGCAGTTACGAAGGGGGCGGGACGCCGGAGACCCAGTACTTC.

V is TRBV7-9 and J is TRBJ1-2; D perhaps matches TRBD1 (5 bases). CDR3 length: 12 residues. The germline CDR1 and CDR2 sequences are SEHNR and FQNEAQ (reference sequence). V was clipped by 7 bases and J by 4 bases, with 10 bases between them. CDR3 sequence (DNA): TGTGCCAGCACCCAGACAGTCTATGGCTACACCTTC. This encodes CASTQTVYGYTF.

V and J are TRBV6-6 and TRBJ2-7, with a weak D call TRBD1 (5 bases). The CDR3 runs to 12 residues. The V gene lost 4 bases and the J gene lost 3 bases, with 7 bases spanning the gap. Germline lookup yields CDR1 MNHNY and CDR2 SVGAGI (reference sequence). The CDR3 here is CASSSTGYEQYF. CDR3 DNA sequence: TGTGCCAGCAGTTCCACAGGCTACGAGCAGTACTTC.

The chain employs TRBV4-1 and TRBJ2-2; TRBD2 agrees at 9 bases. After removal of 0 bases from V and 4 bases from J, the junction contained 3 bases not matched to a gene. This CDR3 comprises 16 residues. Germline-derived CDR1 and CDR2 are MGHRA and YSYEKL. The CDR3 here is CASSQEQRGATGELFF. CDR3 nucleotides: TGCGCCAGCAGCCAAGAGCAGCGGGGGGCCACCGGGGAGCTGTTTTTT.

This chain joins TRBV5-1 and TRBJ1-6; D not certain. Per the germline V gene, CDR1 is SGHRS and CDR2 is YFSETQ. Trimming stripped 0 bases from V and 7 bases from J, with 8 bases between. The CDR3 runs 14 residues. CDR3 bases: TGCGCCAGCAGCTTGGACAGTCGGAATTCACCCCTCCACTTT. Translation gives CASSLDSRNSPLHF.

The chain recombines TRBV6-5 with TRBJ1-2; D gene unclear. Germline assignment: CDR1 MNHEY and CDR2 SVGAGI. This CDR3 region has 15 residues. Trimming took 9 bases from V and 2 from J, leaving 19 bases between them. CDR3 bases: TGTGCCAGTAGGGAGGCAGGACCCCAAAACTATGGCTACACCTTC. Translating it yields CASREAGPQNYGYTF.

This chain joins TRBV6-6 and TRBJ1-3, with TRBD1 matching 8 bases. This CDR3 contains 16 residues. The ends lost 6 bases at V and 0 bases at J; junction bases unmatched: 7. The germline gives CDR1 MNHNY, CDR2 SVGAGI (reference sequence). As DNA, the CDR3 is TGTGCCAGCAGGTGGGGACAGGATTTCTCTGGAAACACCATATATTTT. It yields the protein CASRWGQDFSGNTIYF.

The chain couples TRBV9 to TRBJ2-7; D is uncertain. Trimming left V 3 bases short and J 3 bases short, with 13 bases between. Germline CDR1 is SGDLS and CDR2 is YYNGEE. CDR3 length: 14 amino acids. CDR3 sequence reads: CASSATGTVYEQYF. CDR3 sequence (DNA): TGTGCCAGCAGCGCGACCGGCACAGTCTACGAGCAGTACTTC. Complete variable domain (other parts from reference TRBV9 and TRBJ2-7): DSGVTQTPKHLITATGQRVTLRCSPRSGDLSVYWYQQSLDQGLQFLIQYYNGEERAKGNILERFSAQQFPDLHSELNLSSLELGDSALYFCASSATGTVYEQYFGPGTRLTVT.

This rearrangement joins TRBV19 to TRBJ2-1; 10 bases map to TRBD2. Germline-derived CDR1 and CDR2 are LNHDA and SQIVND (reference sequence). V was clipped by 1 base and J by 3 bases; unmatched bases: 0. This CDR3 comprises 15 residues. In DNA, the CDR3 is TGTGCCAGTAGTATAGCTAGCGGGGGCTACAATGAGCAGTTCTTC. It yields the protein CASSIASGGYNEQFF.

The rearrangement joins TRBV9 to TRBJ1-1, with TRBD1 identical over 7 bases. The CDR3 spans 12 residues. Looked up from germline, CDR1 is SGDLS and CDR2 is YYNGEE. The V and J ends lost 3 bases and 10 bases, in that order; junction bases with no gene match: 6. CDR3 sequence (DNA): TGTGCCAGCAGCGGGCAAGGGGGCGCAGCTTTCTTT. Protein sequence: CASSGQGGAAFF. Complete variable domain (other parts from reference TRBV9 and TRBJ1-1): DSGVTQTPKHLITATGQRVTLRCSPRSGDLSVYWYQQSLDQGLQFLIQYYNGEERAKGNILERFSAQQFPDLHSELNLSSLELGDSALYFCASSGQGGAAFFGQGTRLTVV.

The chain links TRBV9 to TRBJ2-1; 9 positions match TRBD1. V lost 3 bases to trimming and J lost 2 bases; unmatched junction nucleotides: 6. Germline V gene data show CDR1 as SGDLS and CDR2 as YYNGEE. The CDR3 contains 16 residues. CDR3 residues: CASSDGDREAYNEQFF. Written as DNA, the CDR3 is TGTGCCAGCAGCGATGGGGACAGGGAGGCCTACAATGAGCAGTTCTTC.

This clone was counted a few times. One junction end disagrees with the germline gene, perhaps due to a read error. The V gene is TRBV27, the J gene TRBJ1-1; D remains ambiguous. This CDR3 has 12 amino acids. Germline values: CDR1 MNHEY, CDR2 SMNVEV (reference sequence). The CDR3 DNA reads as TGTGCCAGCAGCTCGACTCTTAAGGCCCTCAACTTT. It codes for CASSSTLKALNF.

The chain has TRBV6-1 and TRBJ1-4; no reliable D call. V was trimmed by 3 bases and J by 7 bases, leaving 15 bases between them. The V gene's germline CDR1 is MNHNS and CDR2 SASEGT. CDR3 length: 15 residues. The CDR3 DNA follows: TGTGCCAGCAGTGACCCCCGGACGGCGGGTGAAAAACTGTTTTTT. This gives the protein CASSDPRTAGEKLFF.

V usage is TRBV4-2 and J usage is TRBJ2-3, with D perhaps matching TRBD1 (6 bases). V lost 2 bases to trimming and J lost 8 bases, with 11 bases between them. The CDR3 is made up of 13 amino acids. Looked up from germline, CDR1 is LGHNA and CDR2 is YNFKEQ. CDR3 DNA: TGTGCCAGCAGCCAACCCCCCAGGGGTACGCAGTATTTT. This translates into CASSQPPRGTQYF.

This clone was detected once. The CDR3 DNA sequence: TGCGCCAGCAGCCAAGTTGGCGGGGGTGCCTACAATGAGCAGTTCTTC. Encoded protein: CASSQVGGGAYNEQFF. The chain links TRBV4-1 to TRBJ2-1; 7 bases align to TRBD2. Per the germline V gene, CDR1 is MGHRA and CDR2 is YSYEKL. This CDR3 comprises 16 residues. The trim removed 1 base at V and 2 bases at J, leaving 5 bases unmatched.

Details on this clone: At the DNA level, this CDR3 is encoded by other sequences in the same sample as well. The J gene is TRBJ2-1, the V gene TRBV10-1; TRBD1 matches 10 bases. The CDR3 is 20 amino acids. With 0 bases clipped from V and 5 bases from J, the junction kept 16 bases outside the gene matches. The germline V gene encodes CDR1 WNHNN and CDR2 SYGVQD (reference sequence). The CDR3 here is CASSESLLGRTGGRDNEQFF. CDR3 DNA sequence: TGCGCCAGCAGTGAGTCCCTTTTAGGACGGACAGGGGGAAGGGACAATGAGCAGTTCTTC.

J is TRBJ1-1 and V is TRBV9; D gene ambiguous. Between the trimmed V and J ends, which lost 1 base and 4 bases, there was a span of 8 bases. Germline V gene data show CDR1 as SGDLS and CDR2 as YYNGEE. This CDR3 region has 13 residues. The CDR3 reads CASSVPGSTEAFF. The DNA of the CDR3 is TGTGCCAGCAGCGTACCTGGGAGCACTGAAGCTTTCTTT.